The sequence of this TCR beta chain was determined in a study of T cell responses to AZD1222 COVID-19 vaccine. Study results and limitations: White British donors predominated, females outnumbered males, and clonal diversity was possibly underestimated. Only a handful of people who got AZD1222 tested seropositive at baseline. Repertoires were collected only later (after the peak T cell response had occurred).

TCRdb's table, derived via immunoSEQ multiplex PCR, lists solely in-frame clones and lacks some. This sample yields 130,000 or so clones, of which roughly 89% are seen a single time; about 7.5% belongs to the top ten. A note on this clone: The antigen is not known.

From germline, CDR1 is SGHTA and CDR2 FQGNSA. CDR3 length equals 19 residues. Trimming pared 5 bases from V and 2 bases from J, leaving 25 bases between. This receptor was taken from an adult who received the MenACWY meningococcal vaccine as a control. The chain links TRBV7-2 to TRBJ2-4; D may be TRBD1 (5 bases). Sequencing used peripheral blood, obtained 28 days after the second dose of the MenACWY control vaccine. The CDR3 region is CASSQRGSGKFGSKNIQYF. The CDR3 coding sequence is TGTGCCAGCAGCCAAAGGGGCTCGGGCAAGTTTGGGTCCAAAAACATTCAGTACTTC.